This T cell receptor beta chain was captured by sequencing in a study of CD8+ T cells in alopecia areata (dated by TCRdb to between 2018 and 2020). Concerning the study at large: Treated patients were enrolled in an open-label pilot trial of oral tofacitinib, 5 to 10 mg twice daily, for moderate-to-severe alopecia areata. Tofacitinib was given for 6 to 18 months, followed by 6 months of follow-up off drug to assess delayed response and recurrence. The SALT score, which quantifies the percentage of affected scalp surface area, was used to measure disease severity in treated patients. High-throughput TCRbeta sequencing was used to examine T cell clonal expansion in alopecia areata in both the C3H/HeJ mouse model and human patients. Scalp tissue and sorted CD4+ and CD8+ peripheral blood T cells from patchy and totalis/universalis alopecia areata patients and from healthy controls were covered by human TCRbeta sequencing. Biopsies were taken from tofacitinib-treated patients at baseline and again at 4 and 24 weeks into treatment, and several of those patients also had a later scalp biopsy. Clonality in the scalp was compared among normal scalp (n=4), patchy alopecia areata scalp (n=8), and alopecia totalis/universalis scalp (n=8). RNA came from the PAXgene miRNA kit for fixed scalp, the miRNeasy kit for PBMCs, and the RNeasy kit for mouse skin. immunoSEQ multiplex PCR using 35 Vbeta forward primers and 13 Jbeta reverse primers was used to amplify TCRbeta CDR3 regions.

The method behind the library was the immunoSEQ multiplex PCR assay. For TCR sequencing, RNA was extracted from every sample and reverse transcribed into cDNA to serve as template. SuperScript III was used to make first-strand cDNA, primed with a 2:1 mix of oligo-dT and random hexamers. Amplification bias was assessed with a synthetic immune receptor repertoire, and residual bias was removed computationally. Turning to the authors' computational methods: After raw reads were preprocessed to remove errors, the CDR3 was defined following IMGT conventions as running from the conserved cysteine to phenylalanine. Clonality was computed by normalizing Shannon entropy by log2 of the number of productive unique TCRs and subtracting the result from 1. Whether each scalp clone was CD4 or CD8 was inferred by checking scalp TCRbeta sequences against the CD4 and CD8 repertoires from sorted blood. TCRdb took this table from immuneACCESS and kept in-frame rearrangements with V and J called. Such tables lack part of the clones; where checked against another copy, unresolved V genes explain under half of the gap, and the rest is unexplained. V, J and clone size are taken as reported in that table, and D and trimming were inferred from the DNA itself. The sample profile shows 200,000 to 250,000 clones; 64% of them were found once. Together, the top ten hold roughly 4.2% of the sample.

The time point label of this sample denotes: around 4 weeks on oral tofacitinib. This specimen's treatment or condition label, per the study, means: oral pan-JAK inhibitor, 5-10 mg twice daily. Peripheral blood and lesional scalp punch biopsies were obtained from patients with alopecia areata. PBMCs were isolated by density centrifugation and stained for CD3, CD4 and CD8, after which CD4+ and CD8+ T cells were sorted on a FACSAria. From the germline V gene, CDR1 is SGHVS and CDR2 is FQNEAQ. There are 14 amino acids in the CDR3, from cysteine to phenylalanine inclusive. Only the CDR3 part of the read is kept: 42 bases, read in frame from the first base. V gives up 5 bases and J gives up 5 bases, and the segment between their germline ends measures 13 bases. In regard to this clone: The antigen this receptor binds is unknown. Base quality data are lacking; no much larger clone is found one base away.

Overall results and qualifications from the work: Because the treated cohort was small and included a single nonresponder, larger studies are needed to assess links between baseline CD8+ expansion and response. Shared TCR sequences between patients were less evident than in mice, which may be partly attributable to HLA diversity in the patient population. Scalp clonality and the number of expanded CD8+ clones among the top 100 scalp clones were significantly decreased by tofacitinib. Higher clonality and more expanded CD8+ clones were observed in lesional scalp than in normal scalp, particularly in alopecia totalis/universalis, a finding suggestive of antigenic drive. Many expanded lesional clones persisted in scalp and blood during tofacitinib treatment, which may partly explain relapse after stopping treatment. Scalp TCR repertoire analysis is complicated because resident alphabeta T cells in normal human skin are also sequenced, whereas mouse skin is dominated by gammadelta T cells.

The starting material was CD4+ T cells sorted from blood, obtained at week 4, from a patient treated with tofacitinib. This clonotype was sampled from a human donor with alopecia areata. Rearrangement joined TRBV7-8 to TRBJ2-1, with no confident D gene call. The CDR3 corresponds to CASSPTGLNNEQFF. At the DNA level, the sequence is TGTGCCAGCAGCCCGACCGGGCTCAACAATGAGCAGTTCTTC.